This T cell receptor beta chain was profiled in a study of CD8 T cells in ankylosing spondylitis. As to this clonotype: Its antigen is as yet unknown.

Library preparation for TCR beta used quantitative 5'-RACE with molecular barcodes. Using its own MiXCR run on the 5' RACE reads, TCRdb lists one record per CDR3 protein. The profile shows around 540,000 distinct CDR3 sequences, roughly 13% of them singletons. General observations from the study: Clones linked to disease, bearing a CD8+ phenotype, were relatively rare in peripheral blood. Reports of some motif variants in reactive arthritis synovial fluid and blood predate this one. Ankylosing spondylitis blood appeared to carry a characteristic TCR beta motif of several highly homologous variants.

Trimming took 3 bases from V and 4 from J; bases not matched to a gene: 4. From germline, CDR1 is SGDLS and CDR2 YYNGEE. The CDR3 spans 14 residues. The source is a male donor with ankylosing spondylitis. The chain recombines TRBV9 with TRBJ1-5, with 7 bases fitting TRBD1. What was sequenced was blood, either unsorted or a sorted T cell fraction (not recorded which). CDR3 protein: CASSAGQLNQPQHF. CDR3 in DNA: TGTGCCAGCAGCGCGGGACAGCTGAATCAGCCCCAGCATTTT.